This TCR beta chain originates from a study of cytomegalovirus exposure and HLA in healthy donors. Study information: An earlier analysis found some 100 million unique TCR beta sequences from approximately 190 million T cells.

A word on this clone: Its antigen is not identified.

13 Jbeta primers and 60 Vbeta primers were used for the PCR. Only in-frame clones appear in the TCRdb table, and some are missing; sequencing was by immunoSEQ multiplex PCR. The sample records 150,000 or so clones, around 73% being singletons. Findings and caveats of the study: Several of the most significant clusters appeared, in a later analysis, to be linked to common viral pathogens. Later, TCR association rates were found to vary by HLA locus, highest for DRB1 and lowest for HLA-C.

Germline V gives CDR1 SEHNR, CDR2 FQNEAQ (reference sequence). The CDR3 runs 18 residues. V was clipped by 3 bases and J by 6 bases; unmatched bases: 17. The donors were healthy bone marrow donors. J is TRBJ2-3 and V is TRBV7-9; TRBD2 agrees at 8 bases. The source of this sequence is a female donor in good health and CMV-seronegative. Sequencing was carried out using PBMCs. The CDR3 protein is CASSFVSLRSGMLDTQYF. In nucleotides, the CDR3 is TGTGCCAGCAGCTTCGTTTCTTTACGTAGCGGGATGTTGGATACGCAGTATTTT.